This T cell receptor beta chain was sequenced for a study of a mutant IDH1 vaccine in newly diagnosed glioma. Overall study context: Therapy received beforehand was radiotherapy, temozolomide, or both, with most patients given both.

Specified time point: baseline, week 1 (first vaccination visit). Treatment described: pre-vaccination baseline after standard-of-care therapy. This CDR3 is built from 16 residues. In germline, CDR1 is MNHNS, CDR2 SASEGT. Trimming took off 1 base at V and 0 bases at J, with 10 bases between the two ends. This table comes from immunoSEQ multiplex PCR, and its TCRdb copy is limited to in-frame clones, with some not included. The repertoire holds about 59,000 clones, with 91% as singletons. The V call is TRBV6-1, the J call TRBJ1-3; the D is unclear. The input for sequencing was PBMCs, taken from a glioma patient treated with radiotherapy, temozolomide or both. The TCR comes from a man aged 45 to 65 with glioma. CDR3 region: CASSEGAYFSGNTIYF. The CDR3, as DNA: TGTGCCAGCAGTGAAGGGGCTTACTTCTCTGGAAACACCATATATTTT.